One T cell receptor (beta chain) is described in this entry. Its recognized antigen is unknown. Per-nucleotide qualities are absent, and no much larger clonotype sits a single base away. This sample was included in a study of CD8+ T cells in alopecia areata (dated by TCRdb to between 2018 and 2020). Turning to the overall study: The treated patients, all with moderate-to-severe alopecia areata, were enrolled in an open-label pilot trial of oral tofacitinib given at 5 to 10 mg twice daily. Clonality in the scalp was compared among normal scalp (n=4), patchy alopecia areata scalp (n=8), and alopecia totalis/universalis scalp (n=8). High-throughput TCRbeta sequencing was used to examine T cell clonal expansion in alopecia areata in both the C3H/HeJ mouse model and human patients. In treated patients, disease severity was measured using the SALT score, which gives the percentage of scalp surface area affected. Tofacitinib-treated patients had biopsies at baseline and at 4 and 24 weeks of treatment, with a later scalp biopsy in several patients. RNA was obtained with the PAXgene miRNA kit for fixed scalp, the miRNeasy kit for PBMCs, and the RNeasy kit for mouse skin. Amplification of TCRbeta CDR3 regions was done by immunoSEQ multiplex PCR using 35 Vbeta forward primers and 13 Jbeta reverse primers. On the human side, TCRbeta sequencing was run on scalp tissue and on sorted CD4+ and CD8+ peripheral blood T cells from healthy controls and from alopecia areata patients with either patchy or totalis/universalis disease. Tofacitinib was given for 6 to 18 months, followed by 6 months of follow-up off drug to assess delayed response and recurrence.

Library preparation used the immunoSEQ multiplex PCR assay. RNA was extracted from all samples and reverse transcribed into cDNA as template for TCR sequencing. First-strand cDNA was synthesized with SuperScript III using a 2:1 mix of oligo-dT and random hexamers. A synthetic immune receptor repertoire was used to measure amplification bias, and any remaining bias was corrected computationally. Processing in the source paper ran as follows. Raw reads were preprocessed for error removal, and CDR3 was defined according to IMGT conventions as running from the conserved cysteine to phenylalanine. Clonality was calculated as 1 minus Shannon entropy normalized by log2 of the number of productive unique TCRs. Whether scalp clones were CD4 or CD8 was inferred by matching scalp TCRbeta sequences against CD4 and CD8 repertoires sorted from blood. As stored in TCRdb, this immuneACCESS dataset retains in-frame rearrangements with V and J assigned. A fraction of the clones does not appear; measured against another copy, unresolved V genes explain less than half of the discrepancy, and the remainder lacks a known reason. That table furnishes V, J and clone size, whereas the DNA furnished D and trimming. For this sample there are over 150,000 clones; 60% to 75% appear just once. Approximately 15% of the sample comes from the top ten.

The sample's time point, from its label and the paper: roughly 26 weeks on oral tofacitinib. The sample's treatment or condition, from its label and the paper: oral pan-JAK inhibitor, 5-10 mg twice daily. Lesional scalp punch biopsies and peripheral blood were collected from alopecia areata patients. PBMCs were isolated by density centrifugation and stained for CD3, CD4 and CD8, and CD4+ and CD8+ T cells were sorted on a FACSAria. The study at large found these results: Unlike mouse skin, which is dominated by gammadelta T cells, normal human skin has resident alphabeta T cells that are also sequenced, and this complicates analysis of the scalp TCR repertoire. Because the treated cohort was small and included a single nonresponder, larger studies are needed to assess links between baseline CD8+ expansion and response. Many expanded lesional clones persisted in scalp and blood during tofacitinib treatment, which may partly explain relapse after stopping treatment. Compared with normal scalp, lesional scalp had higher clonality and more expanded CD8+ clones, particularly in alopecia totalis/universalis, a pattern that suggests antigenic drive. With tofacitinib, both scalp clonality and the number of expanded CD8+ clones among the top 100 scalp clones went down significantly. Compared with mice, TCR sequences shared between patients were less clear, possibly partly because of HLA diversity across the patient population.

This clonotype was obtained from a human donor with alopecia areata. This specimen was CD4+ T cells sorted from blood, taken at week 24, from a patient treated with tofacitinib.

The DNA sequence is given as TGTGCCAGCAGTGAACGGACAGGGAGCCATGGCTACACCTTC. Its amino acids are CASSERTGSHGYTF. The chain joins TRBV25-1 to TRBJ1-2; TRBD1 lines up with 8 middle nucleotides. Trimming takes 2 bases off V and 6 bases off J; junction bases not matched to a gene: 5. From a lookup of the germline V gene, CDR1 and CDR2 are MGHDK and SYGVNS. The CDR3 contains 14 residues, cysteine and phenylalanine counted. CDR3 DNA only is kept here, 42 bases in frame from base 1.